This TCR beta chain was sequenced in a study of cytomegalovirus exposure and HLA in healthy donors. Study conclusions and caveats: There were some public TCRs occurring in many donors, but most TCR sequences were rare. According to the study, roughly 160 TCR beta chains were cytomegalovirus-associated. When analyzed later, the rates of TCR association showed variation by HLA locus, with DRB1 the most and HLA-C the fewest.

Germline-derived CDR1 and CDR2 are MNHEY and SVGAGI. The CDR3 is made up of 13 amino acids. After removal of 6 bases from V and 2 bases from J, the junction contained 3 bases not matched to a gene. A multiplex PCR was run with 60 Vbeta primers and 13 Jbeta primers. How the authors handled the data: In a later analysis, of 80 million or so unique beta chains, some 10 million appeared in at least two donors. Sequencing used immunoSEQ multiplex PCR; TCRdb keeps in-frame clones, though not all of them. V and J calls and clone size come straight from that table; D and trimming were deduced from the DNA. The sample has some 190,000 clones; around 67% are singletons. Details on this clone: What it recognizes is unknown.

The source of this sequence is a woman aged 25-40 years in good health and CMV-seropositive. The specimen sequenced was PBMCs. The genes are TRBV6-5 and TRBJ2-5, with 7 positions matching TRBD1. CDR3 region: CASRGDSQETQYF. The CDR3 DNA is TGTGCCAGCAGGGGGGACAGTCAAGAGACCCAGTACTTC.